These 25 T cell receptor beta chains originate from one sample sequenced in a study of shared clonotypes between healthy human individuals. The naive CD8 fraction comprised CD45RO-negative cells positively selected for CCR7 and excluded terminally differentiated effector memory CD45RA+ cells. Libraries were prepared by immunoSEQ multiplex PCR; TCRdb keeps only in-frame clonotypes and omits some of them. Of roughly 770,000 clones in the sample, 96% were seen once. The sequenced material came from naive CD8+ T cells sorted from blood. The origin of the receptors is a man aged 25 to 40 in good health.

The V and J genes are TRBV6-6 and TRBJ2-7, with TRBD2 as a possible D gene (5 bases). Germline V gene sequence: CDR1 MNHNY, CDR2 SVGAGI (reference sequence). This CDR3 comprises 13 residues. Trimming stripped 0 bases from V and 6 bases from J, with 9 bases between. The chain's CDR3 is CASSYSLGGEQYF. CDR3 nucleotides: TGTGCCAGCAGTTACTCGCTCGGAGGCGAGCAGTACTTC.

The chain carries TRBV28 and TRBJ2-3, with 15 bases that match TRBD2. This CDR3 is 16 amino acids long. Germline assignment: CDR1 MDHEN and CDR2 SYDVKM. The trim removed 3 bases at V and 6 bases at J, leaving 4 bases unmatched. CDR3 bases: TGTGCCAGCAGTTTGGGGACTAGCGGGAGGAGGGATACGCAGTATTTT. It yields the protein CASSLGTSGRRDTQYF.

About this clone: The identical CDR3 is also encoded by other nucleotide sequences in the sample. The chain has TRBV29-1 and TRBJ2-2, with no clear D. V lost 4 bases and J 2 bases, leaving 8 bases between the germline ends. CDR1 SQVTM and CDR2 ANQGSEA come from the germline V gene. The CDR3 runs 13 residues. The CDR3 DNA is TGCAGCGTTGTTCCAGAAAACACCGGGGAGCTGTTTTTT. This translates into CSVVPENTGELFF.

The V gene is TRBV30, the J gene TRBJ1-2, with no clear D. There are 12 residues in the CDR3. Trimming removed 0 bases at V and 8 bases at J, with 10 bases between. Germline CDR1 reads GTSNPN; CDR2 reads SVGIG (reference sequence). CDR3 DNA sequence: TGTGCCTGGAGTGTGACGGGAACAGGCTACACCTTC. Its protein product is CAWSVTGTGYTF.

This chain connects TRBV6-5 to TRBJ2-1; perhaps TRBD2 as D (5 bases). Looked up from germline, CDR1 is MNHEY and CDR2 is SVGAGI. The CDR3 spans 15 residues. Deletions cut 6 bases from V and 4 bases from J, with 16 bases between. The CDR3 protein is CASRGSIALYNEQFF. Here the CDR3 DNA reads TGTGCCAGCAGGGGATCAATAGCGCTGTACAATGAGCAGTTCTTC.

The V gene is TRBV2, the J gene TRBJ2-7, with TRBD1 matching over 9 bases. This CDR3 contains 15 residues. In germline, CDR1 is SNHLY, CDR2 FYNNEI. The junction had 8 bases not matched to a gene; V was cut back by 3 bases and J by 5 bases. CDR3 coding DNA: TGTGCCAGCAGTGATCAGGGACAGGGAACAGACGAGCAGTACTTC. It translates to CASSDQGQGTDEQYF. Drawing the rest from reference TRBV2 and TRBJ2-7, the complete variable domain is EPEVTQTPSHQVTQMGQEVILRCVPISNHLYFYWYRQILGQKVEFLVSFYNNEISEKSEIFDDQFSVERPDGSNFTLKIRSTKLEDSAMYFCASSDQGQGTDEQYFGPGTRLTVT.

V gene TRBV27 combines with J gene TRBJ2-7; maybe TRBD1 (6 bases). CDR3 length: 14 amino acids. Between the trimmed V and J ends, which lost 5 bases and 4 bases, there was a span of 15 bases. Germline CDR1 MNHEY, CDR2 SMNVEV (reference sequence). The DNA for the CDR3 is TGTGCCAGCAGTCCTACGGGACACAGGTACGAGCAGTACTTC. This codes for CASSPTGHRYEQYF.

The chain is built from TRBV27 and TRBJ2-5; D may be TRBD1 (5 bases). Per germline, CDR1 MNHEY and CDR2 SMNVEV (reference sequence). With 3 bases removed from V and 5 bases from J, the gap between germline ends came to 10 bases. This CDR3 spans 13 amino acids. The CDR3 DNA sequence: TGTGCCAGCAGTTTGGCAGGGTGGGAGACCCAGTACTTC. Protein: CASSLAGWETQYF.

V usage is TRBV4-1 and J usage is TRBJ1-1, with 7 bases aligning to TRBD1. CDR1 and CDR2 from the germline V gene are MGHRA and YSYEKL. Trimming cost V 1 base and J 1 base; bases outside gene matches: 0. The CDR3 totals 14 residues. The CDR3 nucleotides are TGCGCCAGCAGCCAAGGACAGGGGAACACTGAAGCTTTCTTT. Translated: CASSQGQGNTEAFF.

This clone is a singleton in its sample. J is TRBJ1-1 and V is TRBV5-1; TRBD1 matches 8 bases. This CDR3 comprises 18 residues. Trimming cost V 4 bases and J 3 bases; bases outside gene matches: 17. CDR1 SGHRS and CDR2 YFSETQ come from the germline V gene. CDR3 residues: CASSPDPGGTVEDTEAFF. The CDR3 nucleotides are TGCGCCAGCAGCCCCGATCCAGGGGGCACAGTAGAGGACACTGAAGCTTTCTTT. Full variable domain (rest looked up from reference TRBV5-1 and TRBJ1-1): KAGVTQTPRYLIKTRGQQVTLSCSPISGHRSVSWYQQTPGQGLQFLFEYFSETQRNKGNFPGRFSGRQFSNSRSEMNVSTLELGDSALYLCASSPDPGGTVEDTEAFFGQGTRLTVV.

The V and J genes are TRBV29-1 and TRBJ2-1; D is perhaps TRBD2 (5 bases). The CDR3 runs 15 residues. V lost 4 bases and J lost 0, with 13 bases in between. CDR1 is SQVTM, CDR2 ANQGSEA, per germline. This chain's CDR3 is CSVGPGEGSYNEQFF. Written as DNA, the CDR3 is TGCAGCGTTGGACCGGGTGAGGGCTCCTACAATGAGCAGTTCTTC.

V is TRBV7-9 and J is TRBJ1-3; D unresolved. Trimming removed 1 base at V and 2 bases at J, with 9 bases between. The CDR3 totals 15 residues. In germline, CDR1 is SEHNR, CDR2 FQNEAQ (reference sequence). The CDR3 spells CASSLGAAAGNTIYF. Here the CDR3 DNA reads TGTGCCAGCAGCTTAGGGGCAGCCGCTGGAAACACCATATATTTT.

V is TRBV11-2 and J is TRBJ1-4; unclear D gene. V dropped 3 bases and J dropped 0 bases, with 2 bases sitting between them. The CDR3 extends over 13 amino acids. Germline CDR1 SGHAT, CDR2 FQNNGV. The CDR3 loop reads CASSLPTNEKLFF. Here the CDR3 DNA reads TGTGCCAGCAGCTTGCCAACTAATGAAAAACTGTTTTTT.

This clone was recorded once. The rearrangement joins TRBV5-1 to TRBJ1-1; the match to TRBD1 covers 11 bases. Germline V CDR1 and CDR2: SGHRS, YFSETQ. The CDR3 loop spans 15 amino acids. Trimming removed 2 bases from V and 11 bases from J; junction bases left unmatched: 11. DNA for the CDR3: TGCGCCAGCAGCTTACTGGGACAGGGGGTTCAGTCTGCTTTCTTT. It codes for CASSLLGQGVQSAFF.

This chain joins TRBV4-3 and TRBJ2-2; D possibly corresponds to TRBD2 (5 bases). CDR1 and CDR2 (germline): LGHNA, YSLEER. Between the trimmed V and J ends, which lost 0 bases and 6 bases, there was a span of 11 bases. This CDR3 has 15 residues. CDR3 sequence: CASSQDRGSPGELFF. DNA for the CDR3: TGCGCCAGCAGCCAAGATCGAGGGAGTCCCGGGGAGCTGTTTTTT.

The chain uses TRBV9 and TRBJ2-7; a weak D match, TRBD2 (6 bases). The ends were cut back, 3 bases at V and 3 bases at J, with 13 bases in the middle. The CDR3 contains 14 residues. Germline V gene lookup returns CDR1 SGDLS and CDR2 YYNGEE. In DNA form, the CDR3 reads TGTGCCAGCAGCGAACGGGGAGGTCACTACGAGCAGTACTTC. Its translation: CASSERGGHYEQYF.

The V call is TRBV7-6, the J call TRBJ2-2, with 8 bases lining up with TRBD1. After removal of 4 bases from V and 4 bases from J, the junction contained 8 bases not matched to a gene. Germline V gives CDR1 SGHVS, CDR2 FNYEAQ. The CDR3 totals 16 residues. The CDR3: CASSSPGTGITGELFF. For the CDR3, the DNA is TGTGCCAGCAGCTCCCCCGGGACAGGTATCACCGGGGAGCTGTTTTTT.

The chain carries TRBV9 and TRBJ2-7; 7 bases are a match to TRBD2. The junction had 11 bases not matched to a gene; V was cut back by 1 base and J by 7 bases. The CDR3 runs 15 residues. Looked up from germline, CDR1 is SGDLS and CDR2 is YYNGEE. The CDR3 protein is CASSVLETSYSEQYF. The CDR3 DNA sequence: TGTGCCAGCAGCGTACTTGAGACTAGCTACTCGGAGCAGTACTTC. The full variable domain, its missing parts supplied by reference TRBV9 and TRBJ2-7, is DSGVTQTPKHLITATGQRVTLRCSPRSGDLSVYWYQQSLDQGLQFLIQYYNGEERAKGNILERFSAQQFPDLHSELNLSSLELGDSALYFCASSVLETSYSEQYFGPGTRLTVT.

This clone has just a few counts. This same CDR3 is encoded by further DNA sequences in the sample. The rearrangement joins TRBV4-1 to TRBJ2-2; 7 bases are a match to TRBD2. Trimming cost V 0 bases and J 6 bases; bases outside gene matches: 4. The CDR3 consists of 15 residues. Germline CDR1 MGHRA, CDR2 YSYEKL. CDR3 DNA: TGCGCCAGCAGCCAAGATTTAGGGAGGGCCGGGGAGCTGTTTTTT. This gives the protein CASSQDLGRAGELFF.

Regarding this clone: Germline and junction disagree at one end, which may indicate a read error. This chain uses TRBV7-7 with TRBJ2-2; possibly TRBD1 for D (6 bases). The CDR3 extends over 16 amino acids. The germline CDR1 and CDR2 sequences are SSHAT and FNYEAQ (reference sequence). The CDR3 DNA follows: TGTGCTAGCACCTACGGGACAAATGGAGGAACCGGGGAGCTGTTTTTT. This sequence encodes CASTYGTNGGTGELFF.

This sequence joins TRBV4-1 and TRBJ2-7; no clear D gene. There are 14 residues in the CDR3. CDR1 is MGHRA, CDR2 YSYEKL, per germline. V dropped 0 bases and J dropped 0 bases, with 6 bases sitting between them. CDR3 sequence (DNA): TGCGCCAGCAGCCAAGATTTCTCCTCCTACGAGCAGTACTTC. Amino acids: CASSQDFSSYEQYF.

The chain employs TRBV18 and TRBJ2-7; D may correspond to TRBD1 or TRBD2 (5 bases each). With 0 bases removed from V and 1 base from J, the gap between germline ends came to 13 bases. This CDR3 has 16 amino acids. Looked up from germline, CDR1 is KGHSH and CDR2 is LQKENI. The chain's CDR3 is CASSPPRGLASYEQYF. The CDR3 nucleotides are TGTGCCAGCTCACCACCGAGGGGTCTAGCATCCTACGAGCAGTACTTC.

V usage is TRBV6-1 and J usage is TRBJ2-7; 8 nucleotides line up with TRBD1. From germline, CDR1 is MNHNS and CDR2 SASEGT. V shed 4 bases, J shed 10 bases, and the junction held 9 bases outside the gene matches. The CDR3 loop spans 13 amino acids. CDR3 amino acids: CASSATGAADQYF. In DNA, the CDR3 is TGTGCCAGCAGTGCGACAGGGGCAGCCGACCAGTACTTC.

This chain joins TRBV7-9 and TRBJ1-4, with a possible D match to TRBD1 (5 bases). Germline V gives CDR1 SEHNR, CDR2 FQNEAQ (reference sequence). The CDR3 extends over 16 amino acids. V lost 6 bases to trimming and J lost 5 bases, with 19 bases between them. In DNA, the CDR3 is TGTGCCAGCAGTTATTACGGGGACGGTGAGAATGAAAAACTGTTTTTT. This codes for CASSYYGDGENEKLFF.

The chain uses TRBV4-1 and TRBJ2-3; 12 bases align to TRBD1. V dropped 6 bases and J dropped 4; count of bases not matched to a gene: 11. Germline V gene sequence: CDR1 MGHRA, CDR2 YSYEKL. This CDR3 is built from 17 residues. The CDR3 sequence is CASRYRFGTGGPDTQYF. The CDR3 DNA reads TGCGCCAGCAGATATCGGTTCGGGACAGGGGGCCCAGATACGCAGTATTTT.